This is a list of T cell receptor beta chains from one sample in a study of PD-1 blockade in classical Hodgkin lymphoma. The table came from immunoSEQ multiplex PCR; TCRdb's copy has only in-frame clones and leaves some out. Of 90,000 to 130,000 clones listed, roughly nine tenths were seen once; the top ten hold 20%. The source was peripheral blood mononuclear cells (PBMCs), collected before the second cycle of nivolumab. The receptors shown here come from a human donor with classical Hodgkin lymphoma. CDR3s leave out the opening cysteine and the closing phenylalanine or tryptophan.

J gene,V gene,CDR3 protein
TRBJ1-6,TRBV25-1,ASTFLDSNSPLH
TRBJ2-5,TRBV5-4,ASGTPGSGKETQY
TRBJ1-2,TRBV28,ASSLGAGVAYGYT
TRBJ1-1,TRBV27,ASSFTQSLEAF
TRBJ2-2,TRBV6-4,ASSSGQGLPGELF
TRBJ2-7,TRBV6-1,ASIASSSYEQY
TRBJ1-4,TRBV7-9,ASSLGSGGGEKLF
TRBJ2-5,TRBV7-6,ASSLTTGEGETQY
TRBJ1-1,TRBV10-3,AMGGLSTEAF
TRBJ1-2,TRBV6-1,ATTGTASYGYT
TRBJ1-1,TRBV30,ARGHPNTEAF
TRBJ1-4,TRBV30,AWTRGGEKLF
TRBJ2-7,TRBV7-8,ASSLVEGFEQY
TRBJ1-6,TRBV5-1,ASSWEGQGSSSPLH
TRBJ2-7,TRBV6-5,ASSETGTGVEQY
TRBJ1-2,TRBV30,AWSGSSASNYGYT
TRBJ2-1,TRBV14,ASSQDPRTSGKTYNEQF
TRBJ2-7,TRBV15,ATSFKVSYEQY
TRBJ2-1,TRBV6-5,ASSYGVVQF
TRBJ2-7,TRBV9,ASSGGLAGASGEQY
TRBJ2-7,TRBV19,ASSVRRGSYEQY
TRBJ2-1,TRBV6-1,ASLAGDTYNEQF
TRBJ2-5,TRBV14,ASSRGNLQETQY
TRBJ2-1,TRBV29-1,SSWTGDNEQF
TRBJ1-2,TRBV7-9,ASSLANYGYT
TRBJ2-7,TRBV5-1,ASSSGTSAYEQY
TRBJ1-3,TRBV7-9,ASSPGTGVGNTIY
TRBJ1-2,TRBV4-3,ASSQDTTGGYYGYT
NA,TRBV14,ASSQGYEQY
TRBJ2-1,TRBV7-9,ASGRGQGVSPLDNEQF
TRBJ1-2,TRBV21-1,ASSPEERSPKGYT
TRBJ2-7,TRBV10-1,ASSAEASGKGEQY
TRBJ2-3,TRBV7-2,ASLKTGPDTQY
TRBJ2-7,TRBV4-2,ASSQGNESPHYEQY
TRBJ2-7,TRBV2,ASSHEGVSYEQY
TRBJ2-7,TRBV5-1,ASSLALGTGYEQY
TRBJ2-1,TRBV7-6,ASSPYLAGGSPYNEQF
TRBJ2-5,TRBV7-7,ASSLGGKVSETQY
TRBJ2-2,TRBV6-4,ASLRRGQAVGVGELF
TRBJ2-5,TRBV11-3,ASSASGGQETQY
TRBJ2-3,TRBV19,ASSFLADSTDTQY
TRBJ1-5,TRBV28,ASRAGTGGPYQPQH
TRBJ2-7,TRBV13,ASSPREGANEQY
TRBJ2-7,TRBV21-1,ASSKGGPSGLYEQY
TRBJ1-2,TRBV11-2,ASSHRTGIAYGYT
TRBJ1-2,TRBV7-2,ASSPRGGRGNYGYT
TRBJ1-2,TRBV6-1,ASSEYFGNYGYT
TRBJ2-7,TRBV29-1,SVDGQGGYEQY
TRBJ1-2,TRBV11-2,ASTPRNPRAGGRGYT
TRBJ2-1,TRBV18,ASSLYGGPANEQF
TRBJ2-3,TRBV9,ASSVSSGGTDTQY